The 3 T cell receptor beta chains presented below share a single source sample, sequenced in a study of blood T cell repertoires in COVID-19. Assay used: immunoSEQ multiplex PCR; TCRdb lists only in-frame clones, some missing. Of roughly 300,000 clones in the sample, roughly nine tenths were seen once. The sequenced material came from peripheral blood. Receptors originate from a woman aged 25 to 45 with COVID-19, enrolled during active disease.

About this clone itself: This same CDR3 is encoded by further DNA sequences in the sample. The chain carries TRBV5-4 and TRBJ2-7; 9 nucleotides agree with TRBD1. V dropped 2 bases and J dropped 3; count of bases not matched to a gene: 3. CDR1 and CDR2 from the germline V gene are SGHNT and YYREEE (reference sequence). This CDR3 has 14 amino acids. The DNA for the CDR3 is TGTGCCAGCAGCTTACAGGGGGCAGTCTACGAGCAGTACTTC. Translating it yields CASSLQGAVYEQYF.

The genes are TRBV4-2 and TRBJ2-4; 8 bases match TRBD2. The CDR3 sequence is 17 residues long. Trimming took 4 bases from V and 3 from J; bases not matched to a gene: 11. Germline V gives CDR1 LGHNA, CDR2 YNFKEQ. This chain's CDR3 is CASSPTWREAGKNIQYF. The DNA for the CDR3 is TGTGCCAGCAGCCCCACATGGCGGGAGGCGGGCAAAAACATTCAGTACTTC.

The rearrangement links TRBV5-5 to TRBJ1-5; maybe TRBD1 (6 bases). The CDR3 is made up of 14 amino acids. With 0 bases removed from V and 5 bases from J, the gap between germline ends came to 9 bases. Germline V gives CDR1 SGHKS, CDR2 YYEKEE (reference sequence). DNA for the CDR3: TGTGCCAGCAGCTTGGGGACAGCTTATCAGCCCCAGCATTTT. It is translated as CASSLGTAYQPQHF.